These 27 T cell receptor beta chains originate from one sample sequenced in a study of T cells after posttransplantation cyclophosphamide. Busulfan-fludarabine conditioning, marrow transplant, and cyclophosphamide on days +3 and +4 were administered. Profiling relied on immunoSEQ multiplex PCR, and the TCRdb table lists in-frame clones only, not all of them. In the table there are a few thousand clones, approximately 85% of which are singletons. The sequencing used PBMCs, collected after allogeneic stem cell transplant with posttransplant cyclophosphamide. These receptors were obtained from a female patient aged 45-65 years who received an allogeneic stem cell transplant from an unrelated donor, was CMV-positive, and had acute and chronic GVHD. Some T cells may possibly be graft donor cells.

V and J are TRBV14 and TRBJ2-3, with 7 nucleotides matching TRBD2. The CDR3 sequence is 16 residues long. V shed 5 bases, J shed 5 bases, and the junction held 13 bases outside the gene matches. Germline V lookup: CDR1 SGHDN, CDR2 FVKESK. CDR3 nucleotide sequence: TGTGCCAGCAGCTCGGCTAGCGGACCATCGGGAGATACGCAGTATTTT. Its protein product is CASSSASGPSGDTQYF.

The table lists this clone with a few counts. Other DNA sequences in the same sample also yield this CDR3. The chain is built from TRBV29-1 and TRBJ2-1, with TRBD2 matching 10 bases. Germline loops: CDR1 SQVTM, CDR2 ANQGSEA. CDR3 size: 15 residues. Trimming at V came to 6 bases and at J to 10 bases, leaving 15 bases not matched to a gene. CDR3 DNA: TGCAGCGTGGAGGGGCTAAGCGGGGGGGTGGGAGAGCAGTTCTTC. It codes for CSVEGLSGGVGEQFF.

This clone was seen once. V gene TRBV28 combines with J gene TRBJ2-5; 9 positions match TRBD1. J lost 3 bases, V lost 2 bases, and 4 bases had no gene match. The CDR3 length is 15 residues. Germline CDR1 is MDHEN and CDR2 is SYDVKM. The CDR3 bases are TGTGCCAGCAGTTTAGGGGGACAGGGAGAAGAGACCCAGTACTTC. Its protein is CASSLGGQGEETQYF.

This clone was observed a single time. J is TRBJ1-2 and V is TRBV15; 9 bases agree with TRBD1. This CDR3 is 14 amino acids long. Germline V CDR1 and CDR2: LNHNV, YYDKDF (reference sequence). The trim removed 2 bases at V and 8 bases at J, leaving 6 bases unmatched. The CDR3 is CATSRRRTGDGYTF. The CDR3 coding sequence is TGTGCCACCAGCAGACGTCGGACAGGGGACGGCTACACCTTC. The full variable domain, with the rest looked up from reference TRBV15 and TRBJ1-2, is DAMVIQNPRYQVTQFGKPVTLSCSQTLNHNVMYWYQQKSSQAPKLLFHYYDKDFNNEADTPDNFQSRRPNTSFCFLDIRSPGLGDTAMYLCATSRRRTGDGYTFGSGTRLTVV.

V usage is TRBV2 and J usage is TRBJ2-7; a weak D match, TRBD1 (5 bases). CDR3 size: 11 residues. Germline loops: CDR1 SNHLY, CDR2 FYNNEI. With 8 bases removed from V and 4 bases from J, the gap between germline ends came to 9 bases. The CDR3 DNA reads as TGTGCCAGCCTACAGGAGTACGAGCAGTACTTC. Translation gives CASLQEYEQYF.

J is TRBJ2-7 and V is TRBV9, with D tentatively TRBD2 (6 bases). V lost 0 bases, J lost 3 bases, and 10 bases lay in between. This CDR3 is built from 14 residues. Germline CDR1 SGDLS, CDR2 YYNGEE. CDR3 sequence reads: CASSVGGDLYEQYF. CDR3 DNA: TGTGCCAGCAGCGTAGGCGGGGATCTCTACGAGCAGTACTTC.

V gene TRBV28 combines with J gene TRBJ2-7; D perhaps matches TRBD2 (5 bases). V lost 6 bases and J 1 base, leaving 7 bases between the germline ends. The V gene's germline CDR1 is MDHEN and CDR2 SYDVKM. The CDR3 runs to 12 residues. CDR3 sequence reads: CASSRGSYEQYF. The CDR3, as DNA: TGTGCCAGCAGCCGGGGATCCTACGAGCAGTACTTC.

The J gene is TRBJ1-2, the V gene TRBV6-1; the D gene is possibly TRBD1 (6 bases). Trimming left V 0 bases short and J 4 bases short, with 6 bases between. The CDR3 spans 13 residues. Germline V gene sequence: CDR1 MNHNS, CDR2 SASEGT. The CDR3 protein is CASSEAGGYGYTF. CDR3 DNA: TGTGCCAGCAGTGAAGCAGGGGGCTATGGCTACACCTTC.

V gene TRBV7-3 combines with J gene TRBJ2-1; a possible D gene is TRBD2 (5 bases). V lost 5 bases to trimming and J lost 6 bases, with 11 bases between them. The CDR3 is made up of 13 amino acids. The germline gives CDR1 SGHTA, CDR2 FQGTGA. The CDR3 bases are TGTGCCAGCAGCAGAACTAGTGCCAATGAGCAGTTCTTC. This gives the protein CASSRTSANEQFF. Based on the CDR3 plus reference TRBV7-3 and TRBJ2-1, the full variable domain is GAGVSQTPSNKVTEKGKYVELRCDPISGHTALYWYRQSLGQGPEFLIYFQGTGAADDSGLPNDRFFAVRPEGSVSTLKIQRTERGDSAVYLCASSRTSANEQFFGPGTRLTVL.

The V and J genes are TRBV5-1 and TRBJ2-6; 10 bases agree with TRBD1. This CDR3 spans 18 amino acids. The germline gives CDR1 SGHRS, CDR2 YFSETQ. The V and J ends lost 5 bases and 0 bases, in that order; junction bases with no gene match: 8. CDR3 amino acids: CASRPRDRGSSGANVLTF. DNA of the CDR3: TGCGCCAGCAGGCCCCGGGACAGGGGTAGCTCTGGGGCCAACGTCCTGACTTTC.

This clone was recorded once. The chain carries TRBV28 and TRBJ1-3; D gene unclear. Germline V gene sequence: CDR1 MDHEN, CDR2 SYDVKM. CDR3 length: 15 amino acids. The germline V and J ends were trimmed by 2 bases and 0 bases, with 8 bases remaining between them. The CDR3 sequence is CASSLPQNSGNTIYF. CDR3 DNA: TGTGCCAGCAGTTTACCACAGAACTCTGGAAACACCATATATTTT. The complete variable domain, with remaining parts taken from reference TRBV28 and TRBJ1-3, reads DVKVTQSSRYLVKRTGEKVFLECVQDMDHENMFWYRQDPGLGLRLIYFSYDVKMKEKGDIPEGYSVSREKKERFSLILESASTNQTSMYLCASSLPQNSGNTIYFGEGSWLTVV.

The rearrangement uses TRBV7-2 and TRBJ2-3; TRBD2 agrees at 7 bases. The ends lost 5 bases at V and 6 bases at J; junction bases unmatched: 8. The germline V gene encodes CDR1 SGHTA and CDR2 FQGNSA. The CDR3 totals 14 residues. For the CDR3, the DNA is TGTGCCAGCAGCGCCTCCAAGCGGGGCGATACGCAGTATTTT. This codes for CASSASKRGDTQYF.

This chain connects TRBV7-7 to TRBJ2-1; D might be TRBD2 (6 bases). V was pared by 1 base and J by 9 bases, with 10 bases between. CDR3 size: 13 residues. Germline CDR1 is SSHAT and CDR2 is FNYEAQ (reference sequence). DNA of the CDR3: TGTGCCAGCAGCTTAGGGCGGGGTGGTGAGCAGTTCTTC. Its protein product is CASSLGRGGEQFF.

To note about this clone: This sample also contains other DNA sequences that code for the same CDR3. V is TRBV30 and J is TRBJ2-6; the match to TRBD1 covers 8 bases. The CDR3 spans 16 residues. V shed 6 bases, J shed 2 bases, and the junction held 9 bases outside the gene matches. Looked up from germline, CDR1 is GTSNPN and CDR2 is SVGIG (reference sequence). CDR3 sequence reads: CACPRQGAAGANVLTF. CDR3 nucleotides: TGTGCCTGCCCTCGGCAGGGGGCGGCTGGGGCCAACGTCCTGACTTTC.

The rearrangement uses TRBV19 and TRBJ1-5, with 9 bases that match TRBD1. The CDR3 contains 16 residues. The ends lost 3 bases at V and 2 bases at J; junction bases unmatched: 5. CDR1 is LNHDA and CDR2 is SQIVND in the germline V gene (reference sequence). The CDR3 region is CASSMRQGGGNQPQHF. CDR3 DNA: TGTGCCAGTAGTATGCGACAGGGGGGTGGCAATCAGCCCCAGCATTTT.

CDR3 in DNA: TGCGCCAGCAGCCCCTTGGGACAGGGGCGCAATGAGCAGTTCTTC. It codes for CASSPLGQGRNEQFF. The V call is TRBV5-1, the J call TRBJ2-1; TRBD1 matches 10 bases. The germline V gene has CDR1 SGHRS and CDR2 YFSETQ. V lost 4 bases and J lost 6; bases outside the gene matches: 7. This CDR3 spans 15 amino acids.

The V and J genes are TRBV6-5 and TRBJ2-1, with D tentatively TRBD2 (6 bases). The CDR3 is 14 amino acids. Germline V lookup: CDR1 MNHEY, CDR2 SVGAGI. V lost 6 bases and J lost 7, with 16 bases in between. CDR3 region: CASSRDFGENEQFF. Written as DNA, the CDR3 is TGTGCCAGCAGCCGGGACTTTGGGGAAAATGAGCAGTTCTTC.

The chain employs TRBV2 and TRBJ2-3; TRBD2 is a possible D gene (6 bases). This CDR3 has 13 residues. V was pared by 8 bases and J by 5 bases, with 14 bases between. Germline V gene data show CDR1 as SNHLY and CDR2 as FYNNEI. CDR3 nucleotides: TGTGCCAGCTGCGGCGGGACGGGAGATACGCAGTATTTT. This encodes CASCGGTGDTQYF.

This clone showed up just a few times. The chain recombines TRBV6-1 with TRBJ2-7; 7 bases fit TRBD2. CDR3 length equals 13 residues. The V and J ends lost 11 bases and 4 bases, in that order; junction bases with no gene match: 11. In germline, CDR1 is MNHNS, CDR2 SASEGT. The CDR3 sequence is CASSRGVEYEQYF. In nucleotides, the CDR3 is TGTGCCTCTTCTCGGGGGGTTGAGTACGAGCAGTACTTC.

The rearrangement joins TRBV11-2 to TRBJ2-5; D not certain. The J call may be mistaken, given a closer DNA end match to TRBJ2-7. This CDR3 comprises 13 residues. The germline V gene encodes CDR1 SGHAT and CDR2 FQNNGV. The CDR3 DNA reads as TGTGCCAGCAGCTTAAACGGCGGCAACGAGCAGTACTTC. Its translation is CASSLNGGNEQYF.

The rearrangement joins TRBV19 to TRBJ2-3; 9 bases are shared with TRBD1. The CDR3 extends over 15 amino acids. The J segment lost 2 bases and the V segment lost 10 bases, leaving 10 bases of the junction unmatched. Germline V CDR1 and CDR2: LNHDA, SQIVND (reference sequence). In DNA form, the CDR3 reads TGTGCCACAACACTACAGGGGGCCGACACAGATACGCAGTATTTT. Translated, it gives CATTLQGADTDTQYF. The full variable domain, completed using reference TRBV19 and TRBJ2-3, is DGGITQSPKYLFRKEGQNVTLSCEQNLNHDAMYWYRQDPGQGLRLIYYSQIVNDFQKGDIAEGYSVSREKKESFPLTVTSAQKNPTAFYLCATTLQGADTDTQYFGPGTRLTVL.

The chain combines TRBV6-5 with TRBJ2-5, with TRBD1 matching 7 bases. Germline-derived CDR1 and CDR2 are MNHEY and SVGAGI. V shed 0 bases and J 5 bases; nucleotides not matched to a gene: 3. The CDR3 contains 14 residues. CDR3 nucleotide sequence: TGTGCCAGCAGTTACTCGAGGACAGGCGAGACCCAGTACTTC. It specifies CASSYSRTGETQYF.

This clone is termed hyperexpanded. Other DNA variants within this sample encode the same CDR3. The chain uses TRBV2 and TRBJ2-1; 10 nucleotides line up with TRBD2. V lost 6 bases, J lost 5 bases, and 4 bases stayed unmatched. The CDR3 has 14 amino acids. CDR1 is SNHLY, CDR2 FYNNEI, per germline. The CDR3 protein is CASRLAGIDNEQFF. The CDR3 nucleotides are TGTGCCAGCAGACTAGCGGGAATCGACAATGAGCAGTTCTTC. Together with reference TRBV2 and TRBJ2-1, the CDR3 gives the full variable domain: EPEVTQTPSHQVTQMGQEVILRCVPISNHLYFYWYRQILGQKVEFLVSFYNNEISEKSEIFDDQFSVERPDGSNFTLKIRSTKLEDSAMYFCASRLAGIDNEQFFGPGTRLTVL.

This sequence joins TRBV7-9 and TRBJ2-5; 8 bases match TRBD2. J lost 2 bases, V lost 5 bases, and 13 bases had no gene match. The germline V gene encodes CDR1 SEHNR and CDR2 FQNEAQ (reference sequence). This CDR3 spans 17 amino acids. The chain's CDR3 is CASSPLNSGGRQETQYF. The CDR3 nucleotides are TGTGCCAGCAGCCCGTTAAACAGCGGGGGCCGACAAGAGACCCAGTACTTC. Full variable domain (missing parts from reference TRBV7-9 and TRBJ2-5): DTGVSQNPRHKITKRGQNVTFRCDPISEHNRLYWYRQTLGQGPEFLTYFQNEAQLEKSRLLSDRFSAERPKGSFSTLEIQRTEQGDSAMYLCASSPLNSGGRQETQYFGPGTRLLVL.

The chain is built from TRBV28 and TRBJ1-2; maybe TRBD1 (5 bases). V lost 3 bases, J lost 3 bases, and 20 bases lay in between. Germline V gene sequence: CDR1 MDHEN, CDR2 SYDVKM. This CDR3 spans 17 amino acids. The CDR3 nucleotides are TGTGCCAGCAGTTTGGGTGATCTCCAGGGAACTTACTATGGCTACACCTTC. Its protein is CASSLGDLQGTYYGYTF.

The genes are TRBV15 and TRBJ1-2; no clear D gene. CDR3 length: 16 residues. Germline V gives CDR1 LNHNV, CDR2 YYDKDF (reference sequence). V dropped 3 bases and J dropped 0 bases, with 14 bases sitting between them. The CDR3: CATSSGRPEANYGYTF. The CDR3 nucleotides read TGTGCCACCAGCAGTGGGAGGCCAGAAGCTAACTATGGCTACACCTTC.

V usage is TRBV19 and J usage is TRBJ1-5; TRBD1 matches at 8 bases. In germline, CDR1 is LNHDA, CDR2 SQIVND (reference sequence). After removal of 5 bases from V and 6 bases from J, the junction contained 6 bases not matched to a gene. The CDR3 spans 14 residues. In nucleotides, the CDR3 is TGTGCCAGTAGTGCACAGGGGGTTAGTCAGCCCCAGCATTTT. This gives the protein CASSAQGVSQPQHF.